These T cell receptor beta chains were read from a single sample in a study of blood T cell repertoires in COVID-19. The method was immunoSEQ multiplex PCR; TCRdb's version includes in-frame clones alone and lacks a portion of them. The data contain about 110,000 clones, more than 75% of them singletons. The source material was peripheral blood. Every receptor here comes from a woman aged 50 to 65 with acute or convalescent COVID-19. CDR3s include the opening cysteine and the closing phenylalanine or tryptophan. The order of the fields is clone size, V gene, D gene, J gene, CDR3 protein, CDR3 DNA. D genes are given only for firm matches. Size tells how often a clone was seen (once, few, many) or the class of an expanded clone, and some rows leave it out.

clone size: NA
V gene: TRBV3-1/TRBV3-2
D gene: NA
J gene: TRBJ1-3
CDR3 protein: CASSQAAWADEYF
CDR3 DNA: TGTGCCAGCAGCCAAGCAGCTTGGGCCGATGAGTATTTT

clone size: NA
V gene: TRBV30
D gene: TRBD1
J gene: TRBJ1-1
CDR3 protein: CAWSVLLTGEAFF
CDR3 DNA: TGTGCCTGGAGTGTCCTCCTGACAGGGGAAGCTTTCTTT

clone size: NA
V gene: TRBV5-5
D gene: NA
J gene: TRBJ2-2
CDR3 protein: CASSLDPASNTGELFF
CDR3 DNA: TGTGCCAGCAGCTTGGATCCAGCGTCGAACACCGGGGAGCTGTTTTTT

clone size: NA
V gene: TRBV5-1
D gene: NA
J gene: TRBJ2-5
CDR3 protein: CASSLGGISRETQYF
CDR3 DNA: TGCGCCAGCAGCTTGGGGGGCATATCCCGGGAGACCCAGTACTTC

clone size: NA
V gene: TRBV6-5
D gene: NA
J gene: TRBJ2-4
CDR3 protein: CATREPSKNIQYF
CDR3 DNA: TGTGCCACCCGGGAGCCTTCCAAAAACATTCAGTACTTC

clone size: NA
V gene: TRBV20-1
D gene: NA
J gene: TRBJ2-3
CDR3 protein: CSASRGDTQYF
CDR3 DNA: TGCAGTGCCAGTCGGGGGGATACGCAGTATTTT

clone size: few
V gene: TRBV30
D gene: NA
J gene: TRBJ1-6
CDR3 protein: CAWSAGPNSPLHF
CDR3 DNA: TGTGCCTGGAGTGCAGGGCCTAATTCACCCCTCCACTTT

clone size: NA
V gene: TRBV6-5
D gene: NA
J gene: TRBJ1-2
CDR3 protein: CASSYSRGGSYGYTF
CDR3 DNA: TGTGCCAGCAGTTACTCGAGGGGGGGTAGCTATGGCTACACCTTC

clone size: once
V gene: TRBV10-3
D gene: NA
J gene: TRBJ2-1
CDR3 protein: CAISERGSSYNEQFF
CDR3 DNA: TGTGCCATCAGTGAGCGGGGGAGCTCCTACAATGAGCAGTTCTTC

clone size: NA
V gene: TRBV21-1
D gene: NA
J gene: TRBJ2-2
CDR3 protein: CASSPGLAGGRTGELFF
CDR3 DNA: TGTGCCAGCAGCCCAGGGCTAGCGGGAGGTCGGACCGGGGAGCTGTTTTTT

clone size: NA
V gene: TRBV5-1
D gene: NA
J gene: TRBJ2-3
CDR3 protein: CASSTVLGSTDTQYF
CDR3 DNA: TGCGCCAGCAGCACCGTACTGGGCAGCACAGATACGCAGTATTTT

clone size: NA
V gene: TRBV7-9
D gene: NA
J gene: TRBJ2-7
CDR3 protein: CASSWGPAEQYF
CDR3 DNA: TGTGCCAGCAGCTGGGGGCCTGCCGAGCAGTACTTC

clone size: NA
V gene: TRBV7-2
D gene: NA
J gene: TRBJ2-3
CDR3 protein: CASSLDSGGRTDTQYF
CDR3 DNA: TGTGCCAGCAGCTTGGATTCCGGGGGACGCACAGATACGCAGTATTTT

clone size: NA
V gene: TRBV10-2
D gene: NA
J gene: TRBJ2-5
CDR3 protein: CASRSLQRGSETQYF
CDR3 DNA: TGCGCCAGCAGATCCTTGCAACGCGGCTCAGAGACCCAGTACTTC

clone size: NA
V gene: TRBV28
D gene: NA
J gene: TRBJ1-5
CDR3 protein: CASTPTAYQPQHF
CDR3 DNA: TGTGCCAGCACCCCGACAGCATATCAGCCCCAGCATTTT

clone size: NA
V gene: TRBV7-2
D gene: NA
J gene: TRBJ1-1
CDR3 protein: CASSLSLSTEAFF
CDR3 DNA: TGTGCCAGCAGCTTATCCTTGAGCACTGAAGCTTTCTTT

clone size: NA
V gene: TRBV15
D gene: TRBD1
J gene: TRBJ2-5
CDR3 protein: CATSRGGTGQETQYF
CDR3 DNA: TGTGCCACCAGCAGAGGAGGGACAGGGCAAGAGACCCAGTACTTC

clone size: NA
V gene: TRBV1
D gene: NA
J gene: TRBJ1-2
CDR3 protein: CTSSQERQGVHGYTF
CDR3 DNA: TGCACCAGCAGCCAAGAGAGACAGGGGGTGCATGGCTACACCTTC

clone size: once
V gene: TRBV5-8
D gene: NA
J gene: TRBJ1-5
CDR3 protein: CASSPGWAQPQHF
CDR3 DNA: TGTGCCAGCAGCCCCGGCTGGGCTCAGCCCCAGCATTTT